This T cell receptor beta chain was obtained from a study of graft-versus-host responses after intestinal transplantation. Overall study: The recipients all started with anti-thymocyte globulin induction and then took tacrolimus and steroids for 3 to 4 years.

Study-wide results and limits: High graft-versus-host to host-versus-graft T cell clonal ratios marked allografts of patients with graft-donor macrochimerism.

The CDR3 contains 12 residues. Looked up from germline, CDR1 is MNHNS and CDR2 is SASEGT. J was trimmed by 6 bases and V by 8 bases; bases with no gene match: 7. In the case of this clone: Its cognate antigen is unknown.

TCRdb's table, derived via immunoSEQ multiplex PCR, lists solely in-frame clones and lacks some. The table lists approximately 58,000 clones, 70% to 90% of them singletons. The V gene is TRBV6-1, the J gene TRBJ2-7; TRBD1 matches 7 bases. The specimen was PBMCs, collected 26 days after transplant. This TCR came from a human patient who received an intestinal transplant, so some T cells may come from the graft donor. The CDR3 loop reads CASGTGTVEQYV. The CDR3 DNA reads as TGTGCCAGCGGGACGGGGACAGTCGAGCAGTACGTC.